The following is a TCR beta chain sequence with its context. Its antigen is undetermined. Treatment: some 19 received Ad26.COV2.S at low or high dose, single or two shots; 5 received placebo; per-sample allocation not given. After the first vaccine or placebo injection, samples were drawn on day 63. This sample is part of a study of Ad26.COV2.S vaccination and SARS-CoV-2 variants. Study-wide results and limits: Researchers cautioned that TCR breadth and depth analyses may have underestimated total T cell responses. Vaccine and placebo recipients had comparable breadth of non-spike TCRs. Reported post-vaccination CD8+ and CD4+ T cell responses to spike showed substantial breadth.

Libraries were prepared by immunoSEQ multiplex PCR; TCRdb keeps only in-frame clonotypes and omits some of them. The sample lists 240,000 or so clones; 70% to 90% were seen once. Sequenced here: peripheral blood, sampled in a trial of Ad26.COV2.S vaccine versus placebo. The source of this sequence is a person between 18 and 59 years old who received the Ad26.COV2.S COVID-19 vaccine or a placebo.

CDR3 in amino acids: CASSVELTGSGGELFF. CDR3 DNA: TGTGCCAGCAGCGTAGAGTTGACAGGGTCGGGCGGGGAGCTGTTTTTT. The rearrangement joins TRBV9 to TRBJ2-2; 7 nucleotides align to TRBD1. CDR1 and CDR2 (germline): SGDLS, YYNGEE. The CDR3 runs to 16 residues. J gave up 7 bases and V 0 bases, and 9 bases lay outside the gene matches.